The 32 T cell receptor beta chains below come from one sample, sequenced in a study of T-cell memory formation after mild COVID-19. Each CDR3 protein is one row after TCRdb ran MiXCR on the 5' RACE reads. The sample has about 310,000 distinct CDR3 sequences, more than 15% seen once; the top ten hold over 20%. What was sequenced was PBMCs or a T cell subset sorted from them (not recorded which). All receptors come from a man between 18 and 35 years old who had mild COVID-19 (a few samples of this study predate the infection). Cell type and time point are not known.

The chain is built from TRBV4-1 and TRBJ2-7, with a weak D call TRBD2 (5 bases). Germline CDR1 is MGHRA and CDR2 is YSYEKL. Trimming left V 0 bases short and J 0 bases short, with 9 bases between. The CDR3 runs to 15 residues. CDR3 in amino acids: CASSQETGISYEQYF. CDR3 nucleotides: TGCGCCAGCAGCCAAGAAACGGGAATCTCCTACGAGCAGTACTTC.

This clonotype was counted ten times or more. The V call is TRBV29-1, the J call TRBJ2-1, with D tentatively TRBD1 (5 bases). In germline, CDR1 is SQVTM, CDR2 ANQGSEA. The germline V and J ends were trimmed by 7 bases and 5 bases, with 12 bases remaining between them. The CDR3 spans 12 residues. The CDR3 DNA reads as TGCAGCGAGGCTGGGGCGGACAATGAGCAGTTCTTC. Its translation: CSEAGADNEQFF.

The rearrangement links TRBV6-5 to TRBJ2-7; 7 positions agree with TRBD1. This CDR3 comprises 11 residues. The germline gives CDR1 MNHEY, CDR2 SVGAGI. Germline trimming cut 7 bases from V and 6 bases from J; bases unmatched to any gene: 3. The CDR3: CASNRGREQYF. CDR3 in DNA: TGTGCCAGCAATAGGGGGCGCGAGCAGTACTTC.

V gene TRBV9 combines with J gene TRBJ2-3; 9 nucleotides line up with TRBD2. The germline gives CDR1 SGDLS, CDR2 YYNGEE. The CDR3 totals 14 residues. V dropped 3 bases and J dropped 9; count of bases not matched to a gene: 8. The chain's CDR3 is CASSGTSGLGTQYF. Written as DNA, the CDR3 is TGTGCCAGCAGCGGAACTAGCGGGCTGGGGACGCAGTATTTT.

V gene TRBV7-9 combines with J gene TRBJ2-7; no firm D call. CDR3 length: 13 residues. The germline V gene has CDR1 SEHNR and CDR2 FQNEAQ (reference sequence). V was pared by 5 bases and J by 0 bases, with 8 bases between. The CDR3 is CASSGSPSYEQYF. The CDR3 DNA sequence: TGTGCCAGCAGCGGTAGCCCCTCCTACGAGCAGTACTTC.

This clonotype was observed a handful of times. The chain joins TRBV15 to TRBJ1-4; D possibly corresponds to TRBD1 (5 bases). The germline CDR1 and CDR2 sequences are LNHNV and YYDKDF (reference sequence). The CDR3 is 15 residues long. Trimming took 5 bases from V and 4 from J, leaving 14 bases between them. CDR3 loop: CATSERGQINEKLFF. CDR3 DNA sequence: TGTGCCACCAGCGAGAGGGGTCAGATTAATGAAAAACTGTTTTTT.

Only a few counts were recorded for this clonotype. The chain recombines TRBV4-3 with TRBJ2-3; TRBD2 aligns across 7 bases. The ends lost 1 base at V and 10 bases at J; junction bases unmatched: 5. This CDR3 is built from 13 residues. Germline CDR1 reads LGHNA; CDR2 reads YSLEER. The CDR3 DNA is TGCGCCAGCAGCCAAGCCAGACGGGGGGCGCAGTATTTT. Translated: CASSQARRGAQYF.

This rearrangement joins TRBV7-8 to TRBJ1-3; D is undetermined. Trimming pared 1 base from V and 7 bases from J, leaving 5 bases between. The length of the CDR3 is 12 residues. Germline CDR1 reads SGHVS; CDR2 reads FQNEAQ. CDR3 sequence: CASSLEWNTIYF. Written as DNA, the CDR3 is TGTGCCAGCAGCTTAGAATGGAACACCATATATTTT.

The DNA for the CDR3 is TGCGCCAGCAGCTTGGACGTCCGGAGCGGGAGGGTGGCACCAGACAATGAGCAGTTCTTC. As protein: CASSLDVRSGRVAPDNEQFF. V is TRBV5-1 and J is TRBJ2-1; 10 positions agree with TRBD2. Per germline, CDR1 SGHRS and CDR2 YFSETQ. The CDR3 spans 20 residues. The V and J ends lost 0 bases and 5 bases, in that order; junction bases with no gene match: 17. Supplemented by reference TRBV5-1 and TRBJ2-1, the full variable domain reads KAGVTQTPRYLIKTRGQQVTLSCSPISGHRSVSWYQQTPGQGLQFLFEYFSETQRNKGNFPGRFSGRQFSNSRSEMNVSTLELGDSALYLCASSLDVRSGRVAPDNEQFFGPGTRLTVL.

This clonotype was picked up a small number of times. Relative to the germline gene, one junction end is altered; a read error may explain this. The CDR3 bases are TGTGCCAGCAGTGTGACTAGCGGGGTTGTCGCTTTT. This translates into CASSVTSGVVAF. The chain is built from TRBV27 and TRBJ2-3, with 11 bases matching TRBD2. The CDR3 consists of 12 residues. Germline V gene lookup returns CDR1 MNHEY and CDR2 SMNVEV (reference sequence).

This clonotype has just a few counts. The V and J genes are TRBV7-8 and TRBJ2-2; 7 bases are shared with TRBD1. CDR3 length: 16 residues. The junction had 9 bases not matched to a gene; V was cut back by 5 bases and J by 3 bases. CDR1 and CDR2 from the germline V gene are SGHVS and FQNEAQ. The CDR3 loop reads CASSNYGQEYTGELFF. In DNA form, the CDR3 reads TGTGCCAGCAGCAATTACGGACAGGAATACACCGGGGAGCTGTTTTTT.

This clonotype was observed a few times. The CDR3 region has the DNA TGTGCCAGCAGTTTCGGTGGTAGCCTTTCTCAAGAGACCCAGTACTTC. Amino acids: CASSFGGSLSQETQYF. The gene calls are TRBV28 and TRBJ2-5; the D is unclear. Germline V gives CDR1 MDHEN, CDR2 SYDVKM. The CDR3 runs 16 residues. V gave up 3 bases and J gave up 2 bases, with 16 bases separating them.

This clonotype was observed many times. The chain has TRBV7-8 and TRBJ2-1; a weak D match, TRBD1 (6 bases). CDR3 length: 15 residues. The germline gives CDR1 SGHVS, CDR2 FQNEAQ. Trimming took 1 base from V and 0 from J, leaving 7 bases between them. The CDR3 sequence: CASSLGGHSYNEQFF. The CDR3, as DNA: TGTGCCAGCAGCTTAGGGGGGCACTCCTACAATGAGCAGTTCTTC. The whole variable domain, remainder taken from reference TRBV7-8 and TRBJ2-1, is GAGVSQSPRYKVAKRGQDVALRCDPISGHVSLFWYQQALGQGPEFLTYFQNEAQLDKSGLPSDRFFAERPEGSVSTLKIQRTQQEDSAVYLCASSLGGHSYNEQFFGPGTRLTVL.

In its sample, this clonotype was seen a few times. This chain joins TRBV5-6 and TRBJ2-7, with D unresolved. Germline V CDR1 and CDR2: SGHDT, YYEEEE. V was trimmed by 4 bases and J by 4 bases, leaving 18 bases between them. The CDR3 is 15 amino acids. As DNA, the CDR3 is TGTGCCAGCAGCCATAGGGCGTACAGACCATACGAGCAGTACTTC. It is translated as CASSHRAYRPYEQYF.

The CDR3: CASSSSRGGYTF. In DNA form, the CDR3 reads TGTGCCAGCAGCTCCTCCCGGGGTGGCTACACCTTC. The V call is TRBV7-2, the J call TRBJ1-2; D gene ambiguous. The V end was cut by 4 bases, the J end by 7 bases, with 10 bases between. This CDR3 contains 12 residues. Germline V gene sequence: CDR1 SGHTA, CDR2 FQGNSA.

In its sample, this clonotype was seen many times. CDR3 nucleotides: TGTGCCAGCAGCCCCGGACCAGCCACAGATACGCAGTATTTT. Its protein product is CASSPGPATDTQYF. The rearrangement uses TRBV7-3 and TRBJ2-3; no clear D gene. Deletions cut 5 bases from V and 2 bases from J, with 11 bases between. CDR1 is SGHTA and CDR2 is FQGTGA in the germline V gene. The CDR3 covers 14 residues.

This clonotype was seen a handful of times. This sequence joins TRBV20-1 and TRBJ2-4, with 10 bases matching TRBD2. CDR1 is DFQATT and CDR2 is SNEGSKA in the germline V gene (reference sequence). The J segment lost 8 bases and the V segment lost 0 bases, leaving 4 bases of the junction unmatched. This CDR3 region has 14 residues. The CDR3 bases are TGCAGTGCTAGAGACCTAGCGGGGGTAGACATTCAGTACTTC. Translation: CSARDLAGVDIQYF.

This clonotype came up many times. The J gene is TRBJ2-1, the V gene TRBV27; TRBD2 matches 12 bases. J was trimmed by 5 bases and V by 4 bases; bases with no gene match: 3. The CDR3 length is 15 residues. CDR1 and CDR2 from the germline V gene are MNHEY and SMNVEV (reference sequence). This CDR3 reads CASSWGLAGDNEQFF. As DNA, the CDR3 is TGTGCCAGCAGTTGGGGACTAGCGGGCGACAATGAGCAGTTCTTC.

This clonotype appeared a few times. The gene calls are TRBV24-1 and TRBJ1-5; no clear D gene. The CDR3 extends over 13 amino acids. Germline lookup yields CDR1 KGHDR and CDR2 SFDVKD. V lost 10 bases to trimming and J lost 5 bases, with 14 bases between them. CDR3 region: CATYSGGYQPQHF. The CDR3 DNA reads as TGTGCCACTTACTCCGGAGGATATCAGCCCCAGCATTTT.

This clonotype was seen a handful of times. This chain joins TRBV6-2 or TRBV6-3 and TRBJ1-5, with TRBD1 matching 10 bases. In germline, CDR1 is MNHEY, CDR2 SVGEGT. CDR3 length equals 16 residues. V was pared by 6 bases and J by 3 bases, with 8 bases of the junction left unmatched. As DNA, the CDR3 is TGTGCCAGCAGCCCCGGGACAGGGGTTTCCAATCAGCCCCAGCATTTT. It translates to CASSPGTGVSNQPQHF.

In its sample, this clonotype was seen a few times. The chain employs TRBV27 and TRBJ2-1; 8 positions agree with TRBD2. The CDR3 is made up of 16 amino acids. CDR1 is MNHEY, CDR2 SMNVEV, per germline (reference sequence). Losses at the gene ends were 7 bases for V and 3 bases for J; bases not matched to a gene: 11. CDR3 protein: CASIGFSGGLYNEQFF. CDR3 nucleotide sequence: TGTGCCAGCATAGGTTTCAGCGGGGGTCTCTACAATGAGCAGTTCTTC.

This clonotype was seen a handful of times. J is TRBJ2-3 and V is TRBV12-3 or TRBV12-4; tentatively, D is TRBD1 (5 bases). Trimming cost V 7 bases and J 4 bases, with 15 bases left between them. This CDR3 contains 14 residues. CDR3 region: CASTPFIGADTQYF. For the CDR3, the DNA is TGTGCCAGCACCCCTTTTATAGGGGCAGATACGCAGTATTTT.

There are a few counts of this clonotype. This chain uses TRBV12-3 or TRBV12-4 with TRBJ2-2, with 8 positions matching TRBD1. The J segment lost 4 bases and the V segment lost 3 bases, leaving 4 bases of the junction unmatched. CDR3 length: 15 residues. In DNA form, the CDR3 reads TGTGCCAGCAGTTTGACAGGGGCGATCACCGGGGAGCTGTTTTTT. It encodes CASSLTGAITGELFF.

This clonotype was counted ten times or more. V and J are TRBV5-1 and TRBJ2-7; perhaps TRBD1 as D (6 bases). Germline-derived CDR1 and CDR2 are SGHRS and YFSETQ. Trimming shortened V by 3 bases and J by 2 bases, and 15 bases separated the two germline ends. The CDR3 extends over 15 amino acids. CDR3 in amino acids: CASSSTTGFTYEQYF. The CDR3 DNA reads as TGCGCCAGCAGCTCCACTACAGGGTTCACCTACGAGCAGTACTTC.

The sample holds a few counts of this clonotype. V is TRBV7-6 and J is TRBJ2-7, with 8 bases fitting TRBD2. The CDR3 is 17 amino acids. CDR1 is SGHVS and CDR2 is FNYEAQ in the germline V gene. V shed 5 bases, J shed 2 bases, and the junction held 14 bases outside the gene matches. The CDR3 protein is CASSPTSGLGIAYEQYF. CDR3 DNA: TGTGCCAGCAGCCCCACCTCGGGACTAGGGATCGCCTACGAGCAGTACTTC.

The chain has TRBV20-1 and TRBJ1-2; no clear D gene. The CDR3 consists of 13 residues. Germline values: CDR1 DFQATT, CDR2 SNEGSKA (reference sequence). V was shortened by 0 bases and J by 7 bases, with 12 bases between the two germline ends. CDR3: CSARDQGFGGYTF. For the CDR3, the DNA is TGCAGTGCTAGAGATCAAGGGTTCGGTGGCTACACCTTC.

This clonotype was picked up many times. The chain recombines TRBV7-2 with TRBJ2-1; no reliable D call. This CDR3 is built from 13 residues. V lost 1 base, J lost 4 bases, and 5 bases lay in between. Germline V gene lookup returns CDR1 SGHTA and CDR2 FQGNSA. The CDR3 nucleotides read TGTGCCAGCAGCTTAGTCGCTTACAATGAGCAGTTCTTC. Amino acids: CASSLVAYNEQFF.

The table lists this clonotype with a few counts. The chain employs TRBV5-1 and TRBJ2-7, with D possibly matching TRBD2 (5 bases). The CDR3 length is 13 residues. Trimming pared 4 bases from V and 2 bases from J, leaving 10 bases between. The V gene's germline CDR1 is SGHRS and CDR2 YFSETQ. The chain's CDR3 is CASSMDWPYEQYV. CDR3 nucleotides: TGCGCCAGCAGCATGGACTGGCCCTACGAGCAGTACGTC.

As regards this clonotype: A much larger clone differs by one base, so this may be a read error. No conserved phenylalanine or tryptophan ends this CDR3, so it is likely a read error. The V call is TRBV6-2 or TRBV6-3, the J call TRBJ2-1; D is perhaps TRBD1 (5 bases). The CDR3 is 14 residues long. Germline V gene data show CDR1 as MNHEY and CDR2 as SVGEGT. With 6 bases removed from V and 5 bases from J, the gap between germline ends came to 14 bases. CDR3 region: CASSPSGHNNEQFL. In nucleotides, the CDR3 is TGTGCCAGCAGCCCTTCCGGACACAACAATGAGCAGTTCTTA.

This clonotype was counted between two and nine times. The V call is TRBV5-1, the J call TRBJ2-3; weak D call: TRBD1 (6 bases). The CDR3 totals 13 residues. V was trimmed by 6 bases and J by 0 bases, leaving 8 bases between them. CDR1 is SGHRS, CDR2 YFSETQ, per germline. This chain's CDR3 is CASNGQSTDTQYF. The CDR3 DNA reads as TGCGCCAGCAACGGACAGAGCACAGATACGCAGTATTTT.

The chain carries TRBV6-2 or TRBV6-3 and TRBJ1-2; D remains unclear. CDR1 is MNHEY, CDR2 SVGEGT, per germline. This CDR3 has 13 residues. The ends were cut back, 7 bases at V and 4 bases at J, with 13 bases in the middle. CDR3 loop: CASTVSWGYGYTF. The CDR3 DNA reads TGTGCCAGCACCGTCAGCTGGGGCTATGGCTACACCTTC.

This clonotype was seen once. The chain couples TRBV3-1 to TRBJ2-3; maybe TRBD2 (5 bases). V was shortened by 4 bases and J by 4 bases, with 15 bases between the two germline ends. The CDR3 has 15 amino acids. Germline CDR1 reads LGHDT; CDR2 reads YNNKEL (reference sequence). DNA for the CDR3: TGTGCCAGCAGCCCCGTGGAGGTGAAATCAGATACGCAGTATTTT. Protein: CASSPVEVKSDTQYF.